This T cell receptor beta chain came from a study of blood T cell repertoires in COVID-19. About the study: Collection of acute and convalescent COVID-19 samples took place in the United States, Italy and Spain. T cells, B-cell-depleted T cells, or PBMCs provided the cDNA or gDNA that served as material.

In the authors' methods: It was from reference gene primer amplification that nucleated cell counts were estimated. The table came from immunoSEQ multiplex PCR; TCRdb's copy has only in-frame clones and leaves some out. V and J calls and clone size are given by that table; D and trimming were obtained from the DNA. The table lists 30,000 to 45,000 clones, about 90% of them singletons. This CDR3 contains 13 residues. Between the trimmed V and J ends, which lost 5 bases and 4 bases, there was a span of 11 bases. Germline V gene sequence: CDR1 SGHTA, CDR2 FQGTGA. The material sequenced was peripheral blood. The rearrangement joins TRBV7-3 to TRBJ2-5; tentative D call: TRBD2 (6 bases). The receptor was derived from an older man with acute or convalescent COVID-19. CDR3 nucleotides: TGTGCCAGCAGCCCGCAGGGAGGAGAGACCCAGTACTTC. As protein: CASSPQGGETQYF. The full variable domain, its missing parts supplied by reference TRBV7-3 and TRBJ2-5, is GAGVSQTPSNKVTEKGKYVELRCDPISGHTALYWYRQSLGQGPEFLIYFQGTGAADDSGLPNDRFFAVRPEGSVSTLKIQRTERGDSAVYLCASSPQGGETQYFGPGTRLLVL.